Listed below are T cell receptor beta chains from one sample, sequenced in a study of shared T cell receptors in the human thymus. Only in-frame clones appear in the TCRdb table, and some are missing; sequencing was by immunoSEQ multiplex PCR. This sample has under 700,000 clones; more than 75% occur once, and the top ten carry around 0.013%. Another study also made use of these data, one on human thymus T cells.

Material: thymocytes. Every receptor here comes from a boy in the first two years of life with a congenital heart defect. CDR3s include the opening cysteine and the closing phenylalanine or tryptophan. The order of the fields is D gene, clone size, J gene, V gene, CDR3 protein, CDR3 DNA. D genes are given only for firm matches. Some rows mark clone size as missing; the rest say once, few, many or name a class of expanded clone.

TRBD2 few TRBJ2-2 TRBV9 CASSASSPYQRDNTGELFF TGTGCCAGCAGCGCAAGTTCCCCTTATCAGCGGGACAACACCGGGGAGCTGTTTTTT
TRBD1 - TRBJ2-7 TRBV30 CAWKPLPGTGGNYEQYF TGTGCCTGGAAACCGCTACCCGGGACAGGGGGTAACTACGAGCAGTACTTC
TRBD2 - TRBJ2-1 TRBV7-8 CASSLVAGTYNEQFF TGTGCCAGCAGCTTAGTAGCGGGGACCTACAATGAGCAGTTCTTC
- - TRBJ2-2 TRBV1 CTSSPPRDRGYTWELFF TGCACCAGCAGCCCTCCCCGGGACAGGGGGTACACCTGGGAGCTGTTTTTT
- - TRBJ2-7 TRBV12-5 CASAVGPYEQYF TGTGCTAGTGCCGTGGGCCCCTACGAGCAGTACTTC
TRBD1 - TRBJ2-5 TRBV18 CASKDRGLEETQYF TGTGCCAGCAAAGACAGGGGGCTAGAAGAGACCCAGTACTTC
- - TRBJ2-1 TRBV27 CASTSMESNEQFF TGTGCCAGCACATCTATGGAGTCGAATGAGCAGTTCTTC
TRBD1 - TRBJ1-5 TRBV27 CASSPDRDGNQPQHF TGTGCCAGCAGCCCGGACAGGGATGGCAATCAGCCCCAGCATTTT
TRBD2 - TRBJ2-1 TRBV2 CASSTSGNEQFF TGTGCCAGCAGTACTAGCGGGAATGAGCAGTTCTTC
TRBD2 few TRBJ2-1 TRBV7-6 CASSPGTSGRAEYNEQFF TGTGCCAGCAGCCCCGGGACTAGCGGGAGGGCGGAATACAATGAGCAGTTCTTC
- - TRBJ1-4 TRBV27 CASSIDWRAEKLFF TGTGCCAGCAGTATCGACTGGCGTGCTGAAAAACTGTTTTTT
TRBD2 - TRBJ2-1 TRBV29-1 CSVGLAGAELGNEQFF TGCAGCGTTGGTCTAGCGGGAGCCGAGTTGGGGAATGAGCAGTTCTTC
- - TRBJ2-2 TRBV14 CASSQGGVRELFF TGTGCCAGCAGCCAAGGGGGGGTTCGGGAGCTGTTTTTT
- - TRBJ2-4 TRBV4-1 CASSESAGFKNIQYF TGCGCCAGCAGCGAATCGGCCGGGTTTAAAAACATTCAGTACTTC
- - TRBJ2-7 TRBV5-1 CASSLGGLIYEQYF TGCGCCAGCAGCTTGGGGGGACTGATCTACGAGCAGTACTTC
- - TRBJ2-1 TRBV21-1 CASSPRTSGKFSEQFF TGTGCCAGCAGCCCTAGGACTAGCGGGAAGTTTAGTGAGCAGTTCTTC